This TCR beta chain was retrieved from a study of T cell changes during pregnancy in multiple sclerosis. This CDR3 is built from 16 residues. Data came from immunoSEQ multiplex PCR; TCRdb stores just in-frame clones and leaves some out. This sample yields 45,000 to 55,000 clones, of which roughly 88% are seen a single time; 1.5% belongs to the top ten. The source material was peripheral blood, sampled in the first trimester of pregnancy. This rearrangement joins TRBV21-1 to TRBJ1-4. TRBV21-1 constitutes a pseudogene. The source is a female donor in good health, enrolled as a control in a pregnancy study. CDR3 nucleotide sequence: TGTGCCAGCATTGGTAACGATGCTACAACTAATGAAAAACTGTTTTTT. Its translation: CASIGNDATTNEKLFF.